The rows below give T cell receptor beta chains drawn from one sample of a study of T cells in localized non-small cell lung cancer. Using immunoSEQ multiplex PCR, the repertoire was profiled, and TCRdb retains in-frame clones only, with some absent. The sample shows about 70,000 clones, about 88% of them seen only once. Sample: peripheral blood, taken before any cancer treatment. The source of these receptors is a female donor at least 60 years old with stage I lung adenocarcinoma. The conserved cysteine and the conserved F or W are not part of the CDR3 here.

TRBV6-5	TRBJ1-2	ASSSGQGAIKST
TRBV18	TRBJ2-1	ASSPPGRGPKAQF
TRBV13	TRBJ2-7	ASSFWPPDEQY
TRBV11-3	TRBJ2-5	ASSFSGTSEGETQY
TRBV5-1	TRBJ1-5	ASSRSSQGIRNQPQH
TRBV6-5	TRBJ2-1	ASWDSGRADNEQF
TRBV5-6	TRBJ2-7	ASSFGQTYEQY
TRBV6-1	TRBJ1-5	ASSEYSAQPQH
TRBV6-4	TRBJ1-2	ASRERQGIGGYT
TRBV18	TRBJ2-7	ASSPNTYEQY
TRBV19	TRBJ1-1	ASSIDRGRTEAF